The clone carrying this T cell receptor beta chain has more than one count but fewer than ten. These data originate in a study of PD-L1 blockade in urothelial cancer. Study context: Patients took up atezolizumab in the mid-2010s at 1,200 mg intravenously every 3 weeks.

This CDR3 is 14 amino acids long. Germline values: CDR1 SNHLY, CDR2 FYNNEI. The J segment lost 11 bases and the V segment lost 6 bases, leaving 15 bases of the junction unmatched. Libraries were prepared by immunoSEQ multiplex PCR; TCRdb keeps only in-frame clonotypes and omits some of them. The sample records tens of thousands of clones, roughly 84% being singletons. Time point in this sample: pretreatment peripheral blood. The chain couples TRBV2 to TRBJ1-2; 7 bases fit TRBD1. The material sequenced was PBMCs, taken around atezolizumab (anti-PD-L1) treatment. The receptor comes from a man aged 60-69 years with urothelial cancer. This CDR3 reads CASRYSTGLPGYTF. CDR3 bases: TGTGCCAGCAGGTACTCGACAGGGCTGCCGGGGTACACCTTC.